These 7 T cell receptor beta chains were sequenced from one sample in a study of shared clonotypes between healthy human individuals. Clones were read by immunoSEQ multiplex PCR, and TCRdb kept only the in-frame ones, dropping some. The profile shows 1.5 million to 1.9 million clones, 95% to 99% of them singletons. Sequenced: naive CD4+ T cells sorted from blood. Described subset: CD45RA+ positively selected. The receptors derive from a man between 25 and 39 years old in good health.

The J gene is TRBJ2-3, the V gene TRBV15, with TRBD2 as a possible D gene (6 bases). Trimming stripped 3 bases from V and 2 bases from J, with 15 bases between. Per germline, CDR1 LNHNV and CDR2 YYDKDF (reference sequence). CDR3 length equals 16 residues. The CDR3 nucleotides are TGTGCCACCAGCAGGAAGACTAGACGCATCACAGATACGCAGTATTTT. It codes for CATSRKTRRITDTQYF.

A remark on this clone: This CDR3 is also generated by other DNA sequences in the sample. The chain links TRBV18 to TRBJ2-5; D gene uncertain. Germline assignment: CDR1 KGHSH and CDR2 LQKENI. The length of the CDR3 is 14 residues. V lost 1 base, J lost 0 bases, and 6 bases lay in between. The CDR3 protein is CASSPLRDQETQYF. DNA of the CDR3: TGTGCCAGCTCACCACTCCGGGACCAAGAGACCCAGTACTTC. Full variable domain (remainder filled in from reference TRBV18 and TRBJ2-5): NAGVMQNPRHLVRRRGQEARLRCSPMKGHSHVYWYRQLPEEGLKFMVYLQKENIIDESGMPKERFSAEFPKEGPSILRIQQVVRGDSAAYFCASSPLRDQETQYFGPGTRLLVL.

The V gene is TRBV28, the J gene TRBJ2-7; TRBD1 aligns across 9 bases. Germline CDR1 and CDR2: MDHEN and SYDVKM. CDR3 length equals 13 residues. V trimming: 7 bases; J trimming: 3 bases; junction bases outside the gene matches: 4. CDR3 in amino acids: CASIRTGDYEQYF. Here the CDR3 DNA reads TGTGCCAGCATCCGGACAGGGGACTACGAGCAGTACTTC.

The CDR3 nucleotides are TGTGCCAGCAGTTACTTGCGACCGGGACAGGGGGGCGAGCAGTACTTC. It specifies CASSYLRPGQGGEQYF. This rearrangement joins TRBV6-5 to TRBJ2-7; 11 bases agree with TRBD1. Per the germline V gene, CDR1 is MNHEY and CDR2 is SVGAGI. This CDR3 region has 16 residues. Losses at the gene ends were 1 base for V and 6 bases for J; bases not matched to a gene: 8.

The chain combines TRBV5-1 with TRBJ2-1, with TRBD2 matching over 7 bases. With 0 bases clipped from V and 1 base from J, the junction kept 7 bases outside the gene matches. CDR3 size: 17 residues. Germline assignment: CDR1 SGHRS and CDR2 YFSETQ. Here the CDR3 DNA reads TGCGCCAGCAGCTTGGACCTAGCGGATGCTTCCTACAATGAGCAGTTCTTC. It translates to CASSLDLADASYNEQFF.

V usage is TRBV7-6 and J usage is TRBJ1-5; D ambiguous. The V end lost 4 bases, the J end lost 0 bases, and 7 bases lay between the germline ends. The CDR3 contains 14 residues. Germline V gives CDR1 SGHVS, CDR2 FNYEAQ. This CDR3 is CASSSSISNQPQHF. DNA of the CDR3: TGTGCCAGCAGCTCCTCGATTAGCAATCAGCCCCAGCATTTT.

The V and J genes are TRBV6-1 and TRBJ2-7; a weak D match, TRBD1 (6 bases). Germline CDR1 and CDR2: MNHNS and SASEGT. Trimming stripped 5 bases from V and 0 bases from J, with 14 bases between. The CDR3 is made up of 15 amino acids. The CDR3 DNA sequence: TGTGCCAGCAGTTTACCGGGACACCCCTCCTACGAGCAGTACTTC. Encoded protein: CASSLPGHPSYEQYF.